This T cell receptor (beta chain) was sequenced during a study of tumor-infiltrating lymphocytes in localized non-small cell lung cancer. At the level of the study: Several tumor histologies, both smoking statuses, and some post-neoadjuvant chemotherapy samples were included.

Libraries were prepared by immunoSEQ multiplex PCR; TCRdb keeps only in-frame clonotypes and omits some of them. The sample lists approximately 9,000 clones; around 80% were seen once. As concerns this clone: Its antigen is currently unknown.

Germline V CDR1 and CDR2: MDHEN, SYDVKM. The V end lost 5 bases, the J end lost 3 bases, and 13 bases lay between the germline ends. CDR3 length: 14 amino acids. Study outcomes and limitations: Tumor T-cell fraction from TCR sequencing was not associated with recurrence-free survival (p = 0.61). Different pieces of the same tissue were used for each assay.

The sequencing sample was made of lung tumor tissue. This clonotype was sampled from a human donor with non-small cell lung cancer. The V call is TRBV28, the J call TRBJ1-2, with a weak D call TRBD1 (5 bases). CDR3 DNA: TGTGCCAGCAGTCAGGGCAGGGAGGACTATGGCTACACCTTC. The encoded protein is CASSQGREDYGYTF.